The 23 T cell receptor beta chains below all came from one sample that was sequenced in a study of early T cells in non-severe SARS-CoV-2 infection. TCRdb called the 5' RACE reads again in MiXCR, with one record for every CDR3 protein. The sample lists about 55,000 distinct CDR3 sequences, under 7.5% seen once, with approximately 5.5% in the top ten. Sequencing was performed on whole blood, taken at baseline. The receptor source for this set is an adult who was a healthcare worker with PCR-confirmed SARS-CoV-2 infection or an uninfected control (not recorded which).

The chain combines TRBV3-1 with TRBJ2-7; D remains unclear. CDR1 LGHDT and CDR2 YNNKEL come from the germline V gene (reference sequence). The CDR3 runs 11 residues. Trimming stripped 1 base from V and 6 bases from J, with 4 bases between. This CDR3 reads CASSQGGEQYF. CDR3 DNA sequence: TGTGCCAGCAGCCAAGGGGGCGAGCAGTACTTC.

Many counts were recorded for this clonotype. The chain has TRBV6-5 and TRBJ1-2, with 12 bases that match TRBD1. V shed 7 bases and J 3 bases; nucleotides not matched to a gene: 6. The germline CDR1 and CDR2 sequences are MNHEY and SVGAGI. The CDR3 covers 15 residues. In nucleotides, the CDR3 is TGTGCCAGCACCAAGGGGACAGGGGGCGACTATGGCTACACCTTC. Protein sequence: CASTKGTGGDYGYTF.

This clonotype was counted at least ten times. The chain combines TRBV7-6 with TRBJ2-1; 7 bases align to TRBD1. The CDR3 spans 14 residues. Germline V gene lookup returns CDR1 SGHVS and CDR2 FNYEAQ. Trimming at V came to 4 bases and at J to 6 bases, leaving 6 bases not matched to a gene. For the CDR3, the DNA is TGTGCCAGCAGCTCTCGACAGGGCAGCAATGAGCAGTTCTTC. Protein sequence: CASSSRQGSNEQFF.

Written as DNA, the CDR3 is TGCGCCAGCAGCCAAGATACCCAGGGGCGATACGAGCAGTACTTC. As protein: CASSQDTQGRYEQYF. This chain uses TRBV4-1 with TRBJ2-7, with D possibly TRBD1 on 6 matching bases. This CDR3 is built from 15 residues. Deletions cut 0 bases from V and 4 bases from J, with 13 bases between. Germline assignment: CDR1 MGHRA and CDR2 YSYEKL.

This clonotype has a count of ten or more. The V and J genes are TRBV7-2 and TRBJ1-6; a possible D gene is TRBD1 (5 bases). Germline values: CDR1 SGHTA, CDR2 FQGNSA. CDR3 size: 14 residues. The V and J ends lost 0 bases and 6 bases respectively, with 6 bases between them. The DNA for the CDR3 is TGTGCCAGCAGCTTAGCAGGGGTTAATTCACCCCTCCACTTT. Its translation: CASSLAGVNSPLHF.

Many counts were recorded for this clonotype. The rearrangement links TRBV29-1 to TRBJ2-6; tentatively, D is TRBD2 (5 bases). The CDR3 covers 13 residues. CDR1 and CDR2 from the germline V gene are SQVTM and ANQGSEA. Trimming took off 5 bases at V and 7 bases at J, with 12 bases between the two ends. Here the CDR3 DNA reads TGCAGCGTTCGCGGGCTTGGAGCCAACGTCCTGACTTTC. Protein sequence: CSVRGLGANVLTF. The complete variable domain, with remaining parts taken from reference TRBV29-1 and TRBJ2-6, reads SAVISQKPSRDICQRGTSLTIQCQVDSQVTMMFWYRQQPGQSLTLIATANQGSEATYESGFVIDKFPISRPNLTFSTLTVSNMSPEDSSIYLCSVRGLGANVLTFGAGSRLTVL.

This clonotype has a count of ten or more. The chain recombines TRBV6-2 or TRBV6-3 with TRBJ2-1; a possible D gene is TRBD1 (5 bases). Germline CDR1 MNHEY, CDR2 SVGEGT. V was cut by 8 bases and J by 7 bases, with 24 bases left in between. The CDR3 has 16 residues. The CDR3 region is CASAIGRAHVPNEQFF. The CDR3 nucleotides read TGTGCCAGCGCGATTGGCAGGGCCCATGTACCAAATGAGCAGTTCTTC.

This clonotype came up a few times. V is TRBV12-3 or TRBV12-4 and J is TRBJ2-7; TRBD1 aligns across 9 bases. The CDR3 length is 15 residues. With 5 bases clipped from V and 6 bases from J, the junction kept 11 bases outside the gene matches. CDR3 sequence: CASSKPGQGFGEQYF. CDR3 coding DNA: TGTGCCAGCAGTAAACCGGGACAGGGCTTTGGCGAGCAGTACTTC.

This clonotype was seen many times. V is TRBV20-1 and J is TRBJ1-2; D is unclear. CDR3 length: 13 residues. The germline gives CDR1 DFQATT, CDR2 SNEGSKA (reference sequence). The germline V and J ends were trimmed by 5 bases and 2 bases, with 12 bases remaining between them. The CDR3 loop is CSALGQVNYGYTF. As DNA, the CDR3 is TGCAGTGCTTTAGGCCAGGTGAACTATGGCTACACCTTC.

The chain combines TRBV7-2 with TRBJ1-1; D is possibly TRBD1 (5 bases). Trimming pared 2 bases from V and 4 bases from J, leaving 11 bases between. The CDR3 extends over 14 amino acids. CDR1 and CDR2 from the germline V gene are SGHTA and FQGNSA. The CDR3 DNA is TGTGCCAGCAGCTTATCAGGGATTGGCACTGAAGCTTTCTTT. Encoded protein: CASSLSGIGTEAFF.

This clonotype was seen ten or more times. V usage is TRBV28 and J usage is TRBJ1-1; D unresolved. This CDR3 comprises 13 residues. The germline V gene encodes CDR1 MDHEN and CDR2 SYDVKM. Trimming left V 5 bases short and J 4 bases short, with 11 bases between. CDR3 protein: CASSTRRITEAFF. The CDR3 DNA reads as TGTGCCAGCAGTACCCGTAGGATCACTGAAGCTTTCTTT.

This clonotype showed up just a few times. This chain joins TRBV3-1 and TRBJ1-4; 9 nucleotides match TRBD1. CDR1 and CDR2 (germline): LGHDT, YNNKEL (reference sequence). Trimming cost V 4 bases and J 10 bases; bases outside gene matches: 13. The CDR3 loop spans 16 amino acids. This chain's CDR3 is CASSPDRGGPLGKLFF. The CDR3 coding sequence is TGTGCCAGCAGCCCGGACAGGGGAGGTCCCTTGGGAAAACTGTTTTTT.

This clonotype was picked up a small number of times. The J gene is TRBJ2-5, the V gene TRBV4-3; the D call may be TRBD1 or TRBD2 (5 bases each). The germline V gene has CDR1 LGHNA and CDR2 YSLEER. The V end lost 0 bases, the J end lost 2 bases, and 16 bases lay between the germline ends. The CDR3 contains 17 residues. This chain's CDR3 is CASSQERWGGLQETQYF. The CDR3 nucleotides read TGCGCCAGCAGCCAAGAACGGTGGGGCGGACTTCAAGAGACCCAGTACTTC.

This clonotype appeared a few times. The chain links TRBV4-1 to TRBJ1-1; 8 bases match TRBD1. From germline, CDR1 is MGHRA and CDR2 YSYEKL. V was clipped by 3 bases and J by 7 bases; unmatched bases: 4. The CDR3 loop spans 13 amino acids. Here the CDR3 DNA reads TGCGCCAGCAGCCAGGACAGGGTCTTTGAAGCTTTCTTT. It specifies CASSQDRVFEAFF.

This clonotype was observed at least ten times. The gene calls are TRBV5-6 and TRBJ1-1; D possibly corresponds to TRBD1 (6 bases). Per the germline V gene, CDR1 is SGHDT and CDR2 is YYEEEE. The CDR3 spans 13 residues. V was shortened by 0 bases and J by 10 bases, with 13 bases between the two germline ends. Here the CDR3 reads CASSLAGALTAFF. In DNA form, the CDR3 reads TGTGCCAGCAGCTTGGCAGGGGCACTAACAGCTTTCTTT.

By sample fraction, this clonotype is medium-sized. The CDR3 loop is CSASGHHRRYEQYF. CDR3 in DNA: TGCAGTGCTAGCGGCCACCACCGCCGTTACGAGCAGTACTTC. V usage is TRBV20-1 and J usage is TRBJ2-7; no reliable D call. This CDR3 is built from 14 residues. V gave up 3 bases and J gave up 4 bases, with 16 bases separating them. Germline CDR1 and CDR2: DFQATT and SNEGSKA (reference sequence).

This clonotype was seen many times. This chain joins TRBV29-1 and TRBJ1-2, with TRBD1 matching over 9 bases. CDR1 and CDR2 from the germline V gene are SQVTM and ANQGSEA. The CDR3 extends over 13 amino acids. The trim removed 6 bases at V and 1 base at J, leaving 3 bases unmatched. The CDR3 sequence: CSVPGQGNYGYTF. The CDR3 DNA sequence: TGCAGCGTCCCGGGACAGGGTAACTATGGCTACACCTTC.

V and J are TRBV9 and TRBJ2-1, with TRBD1 matching over 9 bases. CDR1 is SGDLS, CDR2 YYNGEE, per germline. V lost 4 bases to trimming and J lost 9 bases; unmatched junction nucleotides: 5. This CDR3 spans 13 amino acids. CDR3 in DNA: TGTGCCAGCAGCCGACAGGGGGTAACTGAGCAGTTCTTC. Protein: CASSRQGVTEQFF.

The chain couples TRBV4-3 to TRBJ2-6; 10 nucleotides line up with TRBD1. The germline gives CDR1 LGHNA, CDR2 YSLEER. V lost 4 bases to trimming and J lost 3 bases; unmatched junction nucleotides: 6. The CDR3 spans 17 residues. CDR3: CASSLRQGAFGANVLTF. Here the CDR3 DNA reads TGCGCCAGCAGCCTCAGACAGGGGGCTTTTGGGGCCAACGTCCTGACTTTC.

This clonotype was observed many times. The genes are TRBV29-1 and TRBJ2-7; D may match TRBD1 or TRBD2 (6 bases each). CDR1 SQVTM and CDR2 ANQGSEA come from the germline V gene. The CDR3 totals 13 residues. The CDR3 DNA sequence: TGCAGTGGCAGGGGAGGTCCCTCCTACGAGCAGTACTTC. Amino acid sequence: CSGRGGPSYEQYF.

V is TRBV20-1 and J is TRBJ2-2; 7 bases align to TRBD1. Trimming cost V 7 bases and J 5 bases; bases outside gene matches: 7. The germline V gene has CDR1 DFQATT and CDR2 SNEGSKA (reference sequence). The CDR3 extends over 13 amino acids. Here the CDR3 reads CSGGGGRTGELFF. The DNA of the CDR3 is TGCAGTGGAGGGGGCGGTCGTACCGGGGAGCTGTTTTTT.

At least ten counts were recorded for this clonotype. The genes are TRBV7-6 and TRBJ2-5; a weak D match, TRBD2 (6 bases). Trimming shortened V by 5 bases and J by 0 bases, and 19 bases separated the two germline ends. Germline loops: CDR1 SGHVS, CDR2 FNYEAQ. The CDR3 consists of 17 residues. In nucleotides, the CDR3 is TGTGCCAGCAGCAGAAACGGAGGGACTGGGTACCAAGAGACCCAGTACTTC. Translating it yields CASSRNGGTGYQETQYF.

This clonotype was observed many times. The V gene is TRBV4-1, the J gene TRBJ2-1; weak D call: TRBD1 (5 bases). Trimming cost V 1 base and J 6 bases, with 22 bases left between them. Germline CDR1 is MGHRA and CDR2 is YSYEKL. CDR3 length: 18 residues. CDR3 loop: CASSQVNMGPENLNEQFF. CDR3 sequence (DNA): TGCGCCAGCAGCCAAGTGAACATGGGGCCCGAAAACCTCAATGAGCAGTTCTTC.